A selection of T cell receptor beta chains follows, all from one sample in a study of shared clonotypes between healthy human individuals. Assay: immunoSEQ multiplex PCR; the TCRdb copy retains only in-frame clones and omits some. The sample has about 480,000 clones; 60% to 85% are singletons. Material: PBMCs. The receptor set was obtained from a woman between 40 and 50 years old in good health. Some clones in this sample may be carry-over from other donors' samples. Both conserved end residues are part of each CDR3. D genes are given only for firm matches. A clone size is listed for some rows: how often the clone was seen (once, few, many), or a class if it is expanded.

cdr3_nt cdr3_aa d_call j_call clone_size v_call cdr3_length
TGCGCCAGCAGCCCTAGAGGGACCCAGGCGGACAATGAGCAGTTCTTC CASSPRGTQADNEQFF NA TRBJ2-1 NA TRBV4-3 16
TGCAGCGTTGAACAGGGGGCGTATGGCTACACCTTC CSVEQGAYGYTF TRBD1 TRBJ1-2 NA TRBV29-1 12
TGCGCCAGCAGCCCTGGACTAGCGGTGCAAGAGACCCAGTACTTC CASSPGLAVQETQYF TRBD2 TRBJ2-5 NA TRBV4-3 15
TGCGCCAGCTGCGGGCAAATGAACACCGGGGAGCTGTTTTTT CASCGQMNTGELFF NA TRBJ2-2 NA TRBV5-1 14
TGTGCCAGCAGCTTAAGAGTTGGCGGGCGGTTATCCGGGGAGCTGTTTTTT CASSLRVGGRLSGELFF NA TRBJ2-2 NA TRBV7-3 17
TGTGCCAGCAGCTTAGGTCGGCGGGTGGAGACCCAGTACTTC CASSLGRRVETQYF NA TRBJ2-5 NA TRBV5-6 14
TGTGCCAGCAGCCCACTAGCGGGGAGCTCCTACAATGAGCAGTTCTTC CASSPLAGSSYNEQFF TRBD2 TRBJ2-1 NA TRBV28 16
TGTGCCAGCAGCCGAGGGACAGGGTTCACAGATACGCAGTATTTT CASSRGTGFTDTQYF TRBD1 TRBJ2-3 NA TRBV11-2 15
TGCGCCAGCAGCCAAGTGTTTCTAGCGGGACCCGGGGAGCTGTTTTTT CASSQVFLAGPGELFF TRBD2 TRBJ2-2 once TRBV4-1 16
TGTGCCAGCGGTCGGGGGGAAATGACAGATACGCAGTATTTT CASGRGEMTDTQYF TRBD2 TRBJ2-3 NA TRBV7-3 14
TGTGCCAGTAGTATCAAGACAGGGCCCCAAGAGACCCAGTACTTC CASSIKTGPQETQYF TRBD1 TRBJ2-5 NA TRBV19 15